Below, 10 T cell receptor beta chains from the same sample are listed, as sequenced in a study of shared clonotypes between healthy human individuals. The table came from immunoSEQ multiplex PCR; TCRdb's copy has only in-frame clones and leaves some out. The table has around 320,000 clones, more than 75% seen once; the top ten hold 15% to 20%. The sequenced sample consisted of memory CD8+ T cells sorted from blood. Subset specified: CD45RO+ cells pooled with CCR7-negative TemRA cells. The receptors here all came from a man between 18 and 35 years old in good health.

On this clone: The sample holds other DNA sequences that translate to the same CDR3. The CDR3 sequence is CASSSRVFSSYNSPLHF. CDR3 DNA: TGTGCCAGCAGTTCCAGGGTGTTTAGTTCCTATAATTCACCCCTCCACTTT. The chain combines TRBV5-6 with TRBJ1-6; D is possibly TRBD1 (5 bases). This CDR3 spans 17 amino acids. The germline gives CDR1 SGHDT, CDR2 YYEEEE. The V end was cut by 5 bases, the J end by 1 base, with 16 bases between. The whole variable domain, remainder taken from reference TRBV5-6 and TRBJ1-6, is DAGVTQSPTHLIKTRGQQVTLRCSPKSGHDTVSWYQQALGQGPQFIFQYYEEEERQRGNFPDRFSGHQFPNYSSELNVNALLLGDSALYLCASSSRVFSSYNSPLHFGNGTRLTVT.

The DNA for the CDR3 is TGTGCCAGCAGCTTGGAACAGTTAGAGTTCCACTATGGCTACACCTTC. This sequence encodes CASSLEQLEFHYGYTF. The rearrangement uses TRBV5-6 and TRBJ1-2; D not certain. Germline V CDR1 and CDR2: SGHDT, YYEEEE. This CDR3 comprises 16 residues. The V and J ends lost 0 bases and 3 bases respectively, with 15 bases between them.

The chain links TRBV14 to TRBJ2-1; maybe TRBD2 (6 bases). Trimming took off 0 bases at V and 9 bases at J, with 33 bases between the two ends. The CDR3 spans 21 residues. CDR1 SGHDN and CDR2 FVKESK come from the germline V gene. The CDR3 DNA reads as TGTGCCAGCAGCCAAGATTTTTATTCGGGAGCGATACGGTCTCCAATGGGTGAGCAGTTCTTC. Amino acid sequence: CASSQDFYSGAIRSPMGEQFF.

This clone turned up a few times. This chain uses TRBV19 with TRBJ1-5; D remains ambiguous. This CDR3 contains 13 residues. The V and J ends lost 1 base and 7 bases respectively, with 8 bases between them. Germline V gene lookup returns CDR1 LNHDA and CDR2 SQIVND (reference sequence). The CDR3 DNA reads TGTGCCAGTAGTATAGCGGATTACCAGCCCCAGCATTTT. Translation gives CASSIADYQPQHF.

The rearrangement joins TRBV28 to TRBJ2-2, with D perhaps TRBD1 (5 bases). Germline V gene lookup returns CDR1 MDHEN and CDR2 SYDVKM. V dropped 0 bases and J dropped 4 bases, with 9 bases sitting between them. CDR3 length equals 15 residues. CDR3 region: CASSLWQGGTGELFF. The CDR3 nucleotides read TGTGCCAGCAGTTTATGGCAGGGCGGCACCGGGGAGCTGTTTTTT.

The genes are TRBV9 and TRBJ2-2; D is possibly TRBD2 (5 bases). This CDR3 has 18 amino acids. V lost 3 bases and J lost 1, with 19 bases in between. Per germline, CDR1 SGDLS and CDR2 YYNGEE. CDR3 sequence (DNA): TGTGCCAGCAGCGGTAGTAGTCATACCGAGGGGAACACCGGGGAGCTGTTTTTT. It specifies CASSGSSHTEGNTGELFF.

J is TRBJ2-7 and V is TRBV5-1, with D uncertain. The CDR3 contains 15 residues. Germline lookup yields CDR1 SGHRS and CDR2 YFSETQ. Trimming shortened V by 0 bases and J by 0 bases, and 10 bases separated the two germline ends. The CDR3 sequence: CASSLDQGRSYEQYF. In nucleotides, the CDR3 is TGCGCCAGCAGCTTGGATCAAGGGCGCTCCTACGAGCAGTACTTC.

The V and J genes are TRBV5-6 and TRBJ2-2; D remains ambiguous. Germline CDR1 reads SGHDT; CDR2 reads YYEEEE. The length of the CDR3 is 14 residues. Trimming cost V 0 bases and J 5 bases, with 8 bases left between them. CDR3 DNA: TGTGCCAGCAGCTTGGGCGTTTGGACCGGGGAGCTGTTTTTT. Its translation: CASSLGVWTGELFF.

This clone was observed at least ten times. This chain joins TRBV27 and TRBJ2-1; the match to TRBD2 covers 10 bases. Trimming took 7 bases from V and 5 from J; bases not matched to a gene: 5. The CDR3 is 14 amino acids. From germline, CDR1 is MNHEY and CDR2 SMNVEV (reference sequence). The CDR3 protein is CASNGLAANNEQFF. The CDR3 bases are TGTGCCAGCAACGGACTAGCGGCCAACAATGAGCAGTTCTTC.

This clone has more than one count but fewer than ten. This sequence joins TRBV30 and TRBJ1-2; TRBD1 matches 11 bases. Germline V gene data show CDR1 as GTSNPN and CDR2 as SVGIG (reference sequence). The CDR3 length is 16 residues. The ends lost 2 bases at V and 3 bases at J; junction bases unmatched: 8. The CDR3: CAWSLTDRGLDYGYTF. In nucleotides, the CDR3 is TGTGCCTGGAGTCTCACGGACAGGGGGCTTGACTATGGCTACACCTTC.